One and the same sample provided the 12 T cell receptor beta chains below, sequenced in a study of PD-1 blockade in mismatch repair-deficient tumors. Method: immunoSEQ multiplex PCR; TCRdb's copy keeps in-frame clones and lacks some. The sample lists about 130,000 clones; more than 70% were seen once. The sample in question was peripheral blood, obtained approximately 72 weeks after starting pembrolizumab. Source of these receptors: an adult with mismatch repair-deficient cancer.

This rearrangement joins TRBV27 to TRBJ2-3, with unresolved D. Deletions cut 1 base from V and 2 bases from J, with 16 bases between. The CDR3 sequence is 17 residues long. The germline gives CDR1 MNHEY, CDR2 SMNVEV (reference sequence). The CDR3 sequence: CASSLLSPRGHTDTQYF. CDR3 in DNA: TGTGCCAGCAGTTTATTGTCGCCCCGCGGCCACACAGATACGCAGTATTTT.

This sequence joins TRBV27 and TRBJ2-2; the match to TRBD2 covers 9 bases. CDR3 size: 16 residues. Germline lookup yields CDR1 MNHEY and CDR2 SMNVEV (reference sequence). Germline trimming cut 5 bases from V and 4 bases from J; bases unmatched to any gene: 8. For the CDR3, the DNA is TGTGCCAGCAGTCCTGTAGCGGGAGTGGGCACCGGGGAGCTGTTTTTT. Amino acid sequence: CASSPVAGVGTGELFF.

The chain uses TRBV6-5 and TRBJ2-1, with TRBD2 identical over 13 bases. The V gene's germline CDR1 is MNHEY and CDR2 SVGAGI. This CDR3 region has 14 residues. With V trimmed by 6 bases and J by 9 bases, 5 bases remained unmatched. For the CDR3, the DNA is TGTGCCAGCAGCTGGACTAGCGGGAGCAGTGAGCAGTTCTTC. It is translated as CASSWTSGSSEQFF.

V is TRBV2 and J is TRBJ1-2; D is possibly TRBD1 (6 bases). Trimming left V 3 bases short and J 4 bases short, with 15 bases between. The CDR3 is made up of 15 amino acids. CDR1 and CDR2 from the germline V gene are SNHLY and FYNNEI. CDR3: CASSDEQGSAYGYTF. CDR3 DNA sequence: TGTGCCAGCAGTGACGAACAGGGTAGTGCCTATGGCTACACCTTC.

This clone was counted once. This chain joins TRBV21-1 and TRBJ2-7; the DNA was not compared with TRBD2, the D call given in the table. TRBV21-1 corresponds to a pseudogene. CDR3 length equals 16 residues. DNA for the CDR3: TGTGCCAGCAGCAATAGAGAAGGCCGGAGCTCCTACGAGCAGTACTTC. Translation gives CASSNREGRSSYEQYF.

J is TRBJ2-7 and V is TRBV27; D may be TRBD2 (5 bases). Germline assignment: CDR1 MNHEY and CDR2 SMNVEV (reference sequence). This CDR3 spans 17 amino acids. With 5 bases removed from V and 4 bases from J, the gap between germline ends came to 24 bases. The CDR3 is CASSPNPPPGSVYEQYF. CDR3 DNA: TGTGCCAGCAGTCCCAACCCGCCTCCGGGATCCGTTTACGAGCAGTACTTC.

This chain connects TRBV2 to TRBJ2-3; the D is unclear. This CDR3 comprises 15 residues. V lost 4 bases to trimming and J lost 0 bases, with 11 bases between them. The germline V gene encodes CDR1 SNHLY and CDR2 FYNNEI. CDR3 DNA: TGTGCCAGCAGTGTTCCAGCGCCGAGCACAGATACGCAGTATTTT. Encoded protein: CASSVPAPSTDTQYF.

The chain uses TRBV29-1 and TRBJ2-3; 9 bases map to TRBD1. Trimming cost V 4 bases and J 2 bases; bases outside gene matches: 4. CDR3 length: 14 amino acids. In germline, CDR1 is SQVTM, CDR2 ANQGSEA. CDR3 nucleotide sequence: TGCAGCGTTGCAGGACAGGGGCTCACAGATACGCAGTATTTT. It is translated as CSVAGQGLTDTQYF.

The chain has TRBV10-2 and TRBJ2-2; 12 bases line up with TRBD1. The CDR3 has 19 amino acids. The germline V gene encodes CDR1 WSHSY and CDR2 SAAADI. Losses at the gene ends were 3 bases for V and 7 bases for J; bases not matched to a gene: 15. CDR3 nucleotide sequence: TGCGCCAGCAGTGATAGATCTCCCGGGACAGGGGGCGCGTTCGGGGAGCTGTTTTTT. It codes for CASSDRSPGTGGAFGELFF.

The rearrangement joins TRBV27 to TRBJ1-5; D perhaps matches TRBD1 (5 bases). The CDR3 is 16 amino acids. Trimming pared 5 bases from V and 3 bases from J, leaving 17 bases between. Germline V CDR1 and CDR2: MNHEY, SMNVEV (reference sequence). DNA for the CDR3: TGTGCCAGCAGTACCCGGAGCAGGGCGACCAATCAGCCCCAGCATTTT. It codes for CASSTRSRATNQPQHF.

The chain carries TRBV28 and TRBJ1-1; D may be TRBD1 (5 bases). Germline V gene lookup returns CDR1 MDHEN and CDR2 SYDVKM. V lost 1 base and J 4 bases, leaving 7 bases between the germline ends. The CDR3 spans 13 residues. The CDR3 region is CASSLSGSTEAFF. The CDR3 DNA reads TGTGCCAGCAGTTTATCAGGGAGCACTGAAGCTTTCTTT.

The V call is TRBV28, the J call TRBJ1-5; D remains ambiguous. CDR1 is MDHEN and CDR2 is SYDVKM in the germline V gene. The CDR3 has 15 residues. The ends were cut back, 6 bases at V and 4 bases at J, with 16 bases in the middle. CDR3 region: CASSPPDFENQPQHF. The CDR3 DNA follows: TGTGCCAGCAGCCCTCCGGACTTTGAAAATCAGCCCCAGCATTTT.